This T cell receptor beta chain stems from a study of blood T cell repertoires in COVID-19. In the study's own analysis: The assay estimated nucleated cells by amplifying reference gene primers. Generated by immunoSEQ multiplex PCR, the TCRdb table keeps only in-frame clones and is missing some. Clonal size and the V and J genes are those of that table, whereas D and trimming came from the DNA. The profile shows tens of thousands of clones, roughly 88% of them singletons. V was pared by 6 bases and J by 4 bases, with 3 bases of the junction left unmatched. CDR3 length equals 13 residues. The germline V gene encodes CDR1 SGHVS and CDR2 FQNEAQ.

Sequencing used peripheral blood. The source is a human donor with active COVID-19. The donor label of this sample is uncertain. V usage is TRBV7-8 and J usage is TRBJ1-2; TRBD1 agrees at 9 bases. The CDR3 region is CASRLQGAYGYTF. In DNA, the CDR3 is TGTGCCAGCAGGTTACAGGGGGCCTATGGCTACACCTTC.